These 30 T cell receptor beta chains came from one sample sequenced in a study of T-cell memory formation after mild COVID-19. TCRdb re-analysed the 5' RACE reads in MiXCR, keeping a single row per CDR3 protein. The top ten hold around 43% of the sample, which has 100,000 to 140,000 distinct CDR3 sequences, around 14% seen once. Sequenced: PBMCs or a T cell subset sorted from them (not recorded which). The receptor source for this set is a man between 18 and 29 years old who had mild COVID-19 (a few samples of this study predate the infection). Cell type and time point are not known.

This clonotype was picked up a small number of times. V and J are TRBV7-9 and TRBJ1-2; D is unresolved. The CDR3 sequence is 13 residues long. The V gene lost 3 bases and the J gene lost 4 bases, with 9 bases spanning the gap. The germline V gene has CDR1 SEHNR and CDR2 FQNEAQ (reference sequence). The CDR3 is CASSFAMSYGYTF. CDR3 nucleotide sequence: TGTGCCAGCAGCTTCGCTATGAGCTATGGCTACACCTTC.

This clonotype was seen a handful of times. The rearrangement uses TRBV6-2 or TRBV6-3 and TRBJ2-2, with D unresolved. V lost 6 bases and J 7 bases, leaving 6 bases between the germline ends. The CDR3 extends over 11 amino acids. Per the germline V gene, CDR1 is MNHEY and CDR2 is SVGEGT. CDR3 in amino acids: CASRSFGELFF. The DNA for the CDR3 is TGTGCCAGCAGATCCTTCGGGGAGCTGTTTTTT.

The CDR3 sequence is CASSLGGTGSVEPQHF. In nucleotides, the CDR3 is TGTGCCAGCAGCTTAGGAGGGACAGGGAGTGTGGAGCCCCAGCATTTT. V is TRBV7-9 and J is TRBJ1-5, with 9 bases identical to TRBD1. J lost 8 bases, V lost 1 base, and 9 bases had no gene match. The CDR3 has 16 amino acids. Germline V CDR1 and CDR2: SEHNR, FQNEAQ (reference sequence).

This clonotype was seen more than once but under ten times. The chain links TRBV6-4 to TRBJ2-1, with D maybe TRBD1 (5 bases). Germline lookup yields CDR1 MRHNA and CDR2 SNTAGT. The ends were cut back, 5 bases at V and 5 bases at J, with 13 bases in the middle. This CDR3 is 14 amino acids long. CDR3 sequence: CASSPDTPHNEQFF. The CDR3 region has the DNA TGTGCCAGCAGTCCGGACACCCCGCACAATGAGCAGTTCTTC.

This clonotype was found a few times. This rearrangement joins TRBV19 to TRBJ1-5, with a weak D call TRBD1 (5 bases). Trimming removed 7 bases from V and 0 bases from J, with 13 bases in between. CDR3 length: 15 residues. Germline CDR1 and CDR2: LNHDA and SQIVND (reference sequence). CDR3 loop: CASTGDRLSNQPQHF. CDR3 nucleotides: TGTGCCAGTACTGGAGACAGACTTAGCAATCAGCCCCAGCATTTT.

This clonotype was counted between two and nine times. J is TRBJ2-1 and V is TRBV10-3; D might be TRBD2 (6 bases). The germline CDR1 and CDR2 sequences are ENHRY and SYGVKD. The CDR3 is 12 amino acids. V gave up 6 bases and J gave up 8 bases, with 11 bases separating them. This CDR3 is CAIRLPGDEQFF. CDR3 coding DNA: TGTGCCATCAGATTACCGGGGGATGAGCAGTTCTTC.

This clonotype was detected a few times. The rearrangement joins TRBV6-1 to TRBJ1-6, with D hard to call. This CDR3 region has 17 residues. Germline V gene sequence: CDR1 MNHNS, CDR2 SASEGT. Trimming removed 3 bases from V and 0 bases from J, with 12 bases in between. The CDR3 bases are TGTGCCAGCAGTGACCGCACCGTAACCTCCTATAATTCACCCCTCCACTTT. Residues: CASSDRTVTSYNSPLHF.

The V and J genes are TRBV5-1 and TRBJ2-5, with TRBD2 identical over 9 bases. Trimming cost V 4 bases and J 4 bases; bases outside gene matches: 14. CDR1 is SGHRS, CDR2 YFSETQ, per germline. The CDR3 extends over 17 amino acids. Here the CDR3 DNA reads TGCGCCAGCAGCCTCGCGGCGTGGGCGGGGGGGAGAGAGACCCAGTACTTC. It yields the protein CASSLAAWAGGRETQYF. The whole variable domain, remainder taken from reference TRBV5-1 and TRBJ2-5, is KAGVTQTPRYLIKTRGQQVTLSCSPISGHRSVSWYQQTPGQGLQFLFEYFSETQRNKGNFPGRFSGRQFSNSRSEMNVSTLELGDSALYLCASSLAAWAGGRETQYFGPGTRLLVL.

This clonotype was observed a handful of times. CDR3 sequence reads: CASSNARLSPGNTIYF. In DNA, the CDR3 is TGTGCCAGCAGCAATGCGCGGCTATCCCCTGGAAACACCATATATTTT. J is TRBJ1-3 and V is TRBV7-9, with D unresolved. Trimming removed 5 bases from V and 2 bases from J, with 16 bases in between. The length of the CDR3 is 16 residues. In germline, CDR1 is SEHNR, CDR2 FQNEAQ (reference sequence).

V usage is TRBV3-1 and J usage is TRBJ2-7; 11 nucleotides agree with TRBD2. The CDR3 is made up of 15 amino acids. Germline lookup yields CDR1 LGHDT and CDR2 YNNKEL (reference sequence). With V trimmed by 4 bases and J by 2 bases, 4 bases remained unmatched. The CDR3 is CASSPLAGGTYEQYF. The CDR3 DNA follows: TGTGCCAGCAGCCCCCTAGCGGGGGGCACCTACGAGCAGTACTTC.

V gene TRBV9 combines with J gene TRBJ1-2; D gene uncertain. Trimming removed 4 bases at V and 4 bases at J, with 17 bases between. This CDR3 comprises 15 residues. The germline CDR1 and CDR2 sequences are SGDLS and YYNGEE. CDR3 protein: CASSNRGGLGYGYTF. The CDR3 nucleotides read TGTGCCAGCAGCAACCGAGGAGGGCTCGGCTATGGCTACACCTTC.

At least ten counts were recorded for this clonotype. The gene calls are TRBV20-1 and TRBJ2-3; TRBD2 might be the D (7 bases). The CDR3 totals 14 residues. Germline V gene sequence: CDR1 DFQATT, CDR2 SNEGSKA (reference sequence). The V and J ends lost 3 bases and 4 bases respectively, with 14 bases between them. CDR3 nucleotides: TGCAGTGCTAGGGGCGGGGGCGCCGCAGATACGCAGTATTTT. Translating it yields CSARGGGAADTQYF.

The chain is built from TRBV2 and TRBJ2-7; 8 positions agree with TRBD1. Germline CDR1 is SNHLY and CDR2 is FYNNEI. This CDR3 is 13 amino acids long. V was pared by 8 bases and J by 4 bases, with 7 bases of the junction left unmatched. CDR3 protein: CASGGQEEYEQYF. The CDR3 coding sequence is TGTGCCAGCGGGGGACAGGAGGAGTACGAGCAGTACTTC.

The chain is built from TRBV27 and TRBJ2-7; tentatively, D is TRBD2 (6 bases). The CDR3 is 13 amino acids. Germline assignment: CDR1 MNHEY and CDR2 SMNVEV (reference sequence). Trimming took off 3 bases at V and 4 bases at J, with 10 bases between the two ends. The CDR3 DNA sequence: TGTGCCAGCAGTTTGAGGGGACTGTACGAGCAGTACTTC. Its protein is CASSLRGLYEQYF.

This clonotype was seen only a few times. This chain links TRBV29-1 with TRBJ2-2, with D unclear. Trimming pared 6 bases from V and 0 bases from J, leaving 11 bases between. The CDR3 loop spans 14 amino acids. Germline V gives CDR1 SQVTM, CDR2 ANQGSEA. CDR3 amino acids: CSVDLRPNTGELFF. The CDR3, as DNA: TGCAGCGTGGATTTGCGGCCGAACACCGGGGAGCTGTTTTTT.

The V and J genes are TRBV7-9 and TRBJ2-2; either TRBD1 or TRBD2 may supply D (5 bases each). Trimming took 5 bases from V and 7 from J, leaving 20 bases between them. Germline V gene data show CDR1 as SEHNR and CDR2 as FQNEAQ (reference sequence). The CDR3 covers 16 residues. In DNA form, the CDR3 reads TGTGCCAGCAGCCCAAGCACAGGAGCGGAGTTCGGGGAGCTGTTTTTT. Translated: CASSPSTGAEFGELFF.

The chain combines TRBV27 with TRBJ2-7; D is unresolved. With 0 bases removed from V and 4 bases from J, the gap between germline ends came to 10 bases. CDR3 length: 14 amino acids. CDR1 and CDR2 from the germline V gene are MNHEY and SMNVEV (reference sequence). Here the CDR3 DNA reads TGTGCCAGCAGTTTATCGTCAGAAGGGTACGAGCAGTACTTC. It is translated as CASSLSSEGYEQYF.

The rearrangement joins TRBV6-2 or TRBV6-3 to TRBJ1-6; no clear D. This CDR3 has 16 amino acids. Looked up from germline, CDR1 is MNHEY and CDR2 is SVGEGT. Trimming removed 6 bases at V and 5 bases at J, with 17 bases between. The CDR3 nucleotides read TGTGCCAGCAGGAACGATCCGGGATTTGATAATTCACCCCTCCACTTT. Its protein product is CASRNDPGFDNSPLHF.

V is TRBV19 and J is TRBJ2-1; no clear D gene. Germline V gene sequence: CDR1 LNHDA, CDR2 SQIVND (reference sequence). The CDR3 spans 14 residues. The germline V and J ends were trimmed by 3 bases and 4 bases, with 10 bases remaining between them. The CDR3 loop is CASSIGRDYNEQFF. CDR3 in DNA: TGTGCCAGTAGTATTGGTAGGGATTACAATGAGCAGTTCTTC.

This clonotype was detected a few times. The rearrangement joins TRBV4-1 to TRBJ1-1, with a possible D match to TRBD1 (5 bases). V dropped 4 bases and J dropped 3 bases, with 15 bases sitting between them. Germline V gives CDR1 MGHRA, CDR2 YSYEKL. The CDR3 is made up of 15 amino acids. CDR3 residues: CASSRRWGRDTEAFF. As DNA, the CDR3 is TGCGCCAGCAGCCGGAGGTGGGGCAGGGACACTGAAGCTTTCTTT.

CDR3 sequence (DNA): TGCGCCAGCAGCCAAGCCCAGGGAGCAACAGGGAGCAATCAGCCCCAGCATTTT. It codes for CASSQAQGATGSNQPQHF. The chain couples TRBV4-1 to TRBJ1-5; perhaps TRBD1 as D (6 bases). Deletions cut 1 base from V and 1 base from J, with 17 bases between. Germline V gives CDR1 MGHRA, CDR2 YSYEKL. The length of the CDR3 is 18 residues.

As for this clonotype: The DNA is omitted, as the CDR3 cannot be located on it reliably, and the CDR3 follows TCRdb's listing. The chain links TRBV7-2 to TRBJ1-4. Germline V lookup: CDR1 SGHTA, CDR2 FQGNSA. The CDR3 comprises 18 residues, both ends counted. The CDR3 sequence: CASSPGGGRATNEKLFFF.

The chain combines TRBV27 with TRBJ2-2; no firm D call. Trimming removed 8 bases from V and 7 bases from J, with 5 bases in between. Germline V gives CDR1 MNHEY, CDR2 SMNVEV (reference sequence). The CDR3 totals 10 residues. For the CDR3, the DNA is TGTGCCAGCGGTATCGGGGAGCTGTTTTTT. Its protein is CASGIGELFF.

V usage is TRBV4-1 and J usage is TRBJ2-3; the match to TRBD2 covers 12 bases. The CDR3 extends over 17 amino acids. CDR1 and CDR2 from the germline V gene are MGHRA and YSYEKL. V lost 4 bases, J lost 2 bases, and 7 bases stayed unmatched. In DNA, the CDR3 is TGCGCCAGCAGCCCGAGGACTAGCGGGACTCTCACAGATACGCAGTATTTT. The encoded protein is CASSPRTSGTLTDTQYF.

V is TRBV30 and J is TRBJ1-1; D may be TRBD1 (6 bases). The germline gives CDR1 GTSNPN, CDR2 SVGIG (reference sequence). V lost 8 bases to trimming and J lost 4 bases, with 14 bases between them. The CDR3 is made up of 12 amino acids. In DNA form, the CDR3 reads TGTGCCGGCGACAGGAGCCTCACTGAAGCTTTCTTT. Translated: CAGDRSLTEAFF. Full variable domain (rest looked up from reference TRBV30 and TRBJ1-1): SQTIHQWPATLVQPVGSPLSLECTVEGTSNPNLYWYRQAAGRGLQLLFYSVGIGQISSEVPQNLSASRPQDRQFILSSKKLLLSDSGFYLCAGDRSLTEAFFGQGTRLTVV.

This clonotype has a handful of counts. This chain connects TRBV7-2 to TRBJ2-3; D might be TRBD1 (5 bases). The CDR3 length is 13 residues. The germline gives CDR1 SGHTA, CDR2 FQGNSA. V was pared by 5 bases and J by 3 bases, with 9 bases between. This CDR3 reads CASSARQTDTQYF. For the CDR3, the DNA is TGTGCCAGCAGCGCCCGACAGACAGATACGCAGTATTTT.

The chain recombines TRBV9 with TRBJ2-7; D uncertain. V was clipped by 2 bases and J by 2 bases, with 11 bases between them. This CDR3 has 14 residues. The germline CDR1 and CDR2 sequences are SGDLS and YYNGEE. CDR3 coding DNA: TGTGCCAGCAGCGTTGAAAGCAGTCCCTACGAGCAGTACTTC. It specifies CASSVESSPYEQYF. The full variable domain, in which reference TRBV9 and TRBJ2-7 provide the parts outside the CDR3, is DSGVTQTPKHLITATGQRVTLRCSPRSGDLSVYWYQQSLDQGLQFLIQYYNGEERAKGNILERFSAQQFPDLHSELNLSSLELGDSALYFCASSVESSPYEQYFGPGTRLTVT.

This clonotype was counted only a few times. The rearrangement uses TRBV7-9 and TRBJ1-2; D gene ambiguous. CDR3 length: 14 residues. V dropped 4 bases and J dropped 4 bases, with 13 bases sitting between them. Germline CDR1 is SEHNR and CDR2 is FQNEAQ (reference sequence). The CDR3 protein is CASSSVGMRYGYTF. The DNA for the CDR3 is TGTGCCAGCAGCTCCGTGGGGATGCGCTATGGCTACACCTTC.

CDR3 protein: CATSRRPGPRRETQYF. Written as DNA, the CDR3 is TGTGCCACCAGCAGACGTCCGGGACCGCGGCGAGAGACCCAGTACTTC. The V gene is TRBV15, the J gene TRBJ2-5, with D tentatively TRBD1 or TRBD2 (5 bases each). Germline lookup yields CDR1 LNHNV and CDR2 YYDKDF (reference sequence). The CDR3 totals 16 residues. Trimming shortened V by 2 bases and J by 4 bases, and 17 bases separated the two germline ends.

The chain employs TRBV6-5 and TRBJ2-7; D uncertain. CDR1 and CDR2 from the germline V gene are MNHEY and SVGAGI. V was pared by 4 bases and J by 5 bases, with 15 bases between. This CDR3 comprises 14 residues. CDR3 region: CASSLVEGDDEQYF. CDR3 nucleotide sequence: TGTGCCAGCAGTTTGGTGGAAGGTGACGACGAGCAGTACTTC.